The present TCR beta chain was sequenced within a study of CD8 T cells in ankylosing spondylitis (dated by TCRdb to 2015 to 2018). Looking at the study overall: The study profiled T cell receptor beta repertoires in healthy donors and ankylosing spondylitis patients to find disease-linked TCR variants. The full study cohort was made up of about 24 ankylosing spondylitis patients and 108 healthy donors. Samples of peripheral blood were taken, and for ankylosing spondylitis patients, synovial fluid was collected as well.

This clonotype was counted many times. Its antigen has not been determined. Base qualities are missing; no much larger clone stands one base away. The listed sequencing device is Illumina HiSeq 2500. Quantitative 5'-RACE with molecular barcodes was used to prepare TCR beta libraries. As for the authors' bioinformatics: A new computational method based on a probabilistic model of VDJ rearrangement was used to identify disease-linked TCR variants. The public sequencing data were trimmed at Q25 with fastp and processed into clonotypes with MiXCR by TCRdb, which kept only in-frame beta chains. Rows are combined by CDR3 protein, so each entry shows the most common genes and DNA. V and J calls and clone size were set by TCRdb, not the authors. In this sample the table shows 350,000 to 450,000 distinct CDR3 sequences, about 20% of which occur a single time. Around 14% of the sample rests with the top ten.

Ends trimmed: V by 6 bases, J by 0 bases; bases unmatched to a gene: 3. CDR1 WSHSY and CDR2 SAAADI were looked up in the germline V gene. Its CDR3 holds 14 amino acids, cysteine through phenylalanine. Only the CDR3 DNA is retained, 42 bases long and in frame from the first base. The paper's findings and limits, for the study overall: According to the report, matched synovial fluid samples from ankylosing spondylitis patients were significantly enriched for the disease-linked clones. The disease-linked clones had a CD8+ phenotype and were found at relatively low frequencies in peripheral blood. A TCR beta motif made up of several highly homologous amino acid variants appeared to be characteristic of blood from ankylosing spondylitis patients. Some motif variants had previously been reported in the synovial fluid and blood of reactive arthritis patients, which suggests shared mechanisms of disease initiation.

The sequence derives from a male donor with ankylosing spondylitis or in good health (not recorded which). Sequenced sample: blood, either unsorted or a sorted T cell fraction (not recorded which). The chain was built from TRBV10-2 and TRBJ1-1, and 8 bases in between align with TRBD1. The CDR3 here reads CASSSDRVNTEAFF. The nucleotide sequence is TGCGCCAGCAGCTCGGACAGGGTGAACACTGAAGCTTTCTTT.